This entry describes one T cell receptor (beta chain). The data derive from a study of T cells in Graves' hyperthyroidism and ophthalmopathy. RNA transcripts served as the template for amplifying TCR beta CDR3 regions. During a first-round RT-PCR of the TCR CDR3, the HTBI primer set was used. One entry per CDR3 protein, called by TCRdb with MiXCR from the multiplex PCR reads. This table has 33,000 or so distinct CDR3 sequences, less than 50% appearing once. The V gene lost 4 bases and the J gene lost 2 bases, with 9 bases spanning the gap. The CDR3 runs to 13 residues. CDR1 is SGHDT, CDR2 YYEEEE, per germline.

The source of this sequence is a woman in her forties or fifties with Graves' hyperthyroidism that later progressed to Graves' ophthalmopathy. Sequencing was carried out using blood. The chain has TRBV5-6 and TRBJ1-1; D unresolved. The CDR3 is CASSQGLNTEAFF. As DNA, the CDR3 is TGTGCCAGCAGCCAAGGACTCAACACTGAAGCTTTCTTT.